This T cell receptor (beta chain) was retrieved from a study of blood T cell repertoires in COVID-19. Study context: Material from acute and convalescent COVID-19 was sourced from the United States, Italy and Spain. PBMCs, B-cell-depleted T cells, or T cells were the source of the cDNA or gDNA that made up the material.

As handled by the study authors: How many nucleated cells were present was estimated from reference gene primer amplification. TCRdb keeps only in-frame clones here, not all; method: immunoSEQ multiplex PCR. The D gene and trimming were derived from the DNA, and the V and J assignments and clone size from that table. The sample lists around 100,000 clones, about three quarters seen once, with less than 6.5% in the top ten. In germline, CDR1 is KGHSH, CDR2 LQKENI. V lost 4 bases, J lost 9 bases, and 5 bases stayed unmatched. CDR3 length: 12 amino acids. This chain links TRBV18 with TRBJ1-1, with TRBD1 matching 7 bases. Sequenced input: peripheral blood. The source is an elderly man with acute or convalescent COVID-19. The CDR3 region is CASSLGDSQAFF. The CDR3 bases are TGTGCCAGCTCACTCGGGGACAGTCAAGCTTTCTTT.